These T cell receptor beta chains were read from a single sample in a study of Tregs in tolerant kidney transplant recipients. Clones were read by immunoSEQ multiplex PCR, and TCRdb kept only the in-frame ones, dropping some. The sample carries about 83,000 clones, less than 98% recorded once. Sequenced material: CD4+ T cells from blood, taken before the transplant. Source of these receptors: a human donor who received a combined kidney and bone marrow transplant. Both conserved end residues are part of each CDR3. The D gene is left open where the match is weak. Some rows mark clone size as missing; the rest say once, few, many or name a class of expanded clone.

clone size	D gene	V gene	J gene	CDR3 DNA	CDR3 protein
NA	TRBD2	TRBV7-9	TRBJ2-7	TGTGCCAGCAGCCGTACCGCTAGCGGGAGCTACGAGCAGTACTTC	CASSRTASGSYEQYF
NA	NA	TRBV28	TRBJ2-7	TGTGCCAGCAGTTTATATTACCAGGTTTCCTACGAGCAGTACTTC	CASSLYYQVSYEQYF
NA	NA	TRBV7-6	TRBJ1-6	TGTGCCAGCAGCTGGGAGTGTAGCACCATGGTCCCCAGGAGCTCCTATAATTCACCCCTCCACTTT	CASSWECSTMVPRSSYNSPLHF
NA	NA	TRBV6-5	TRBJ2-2	TGTGCCAGCAGGCGGACAGAGACCGGGGAGCTGCTTTTT	CASRRTETGELLF
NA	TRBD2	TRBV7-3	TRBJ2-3	TGTGCCAGCAGCCTCAGACTAGCCCAAGGATCAGATACGCAGTATTTT	CASSLRLAQGSDTQYF
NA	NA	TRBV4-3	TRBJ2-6	TGCGCCAGCAGCCAAGGTCTGCTTTCGGGGGGGGCCAACGTCCTGACTTTC	CASSQGLLSGGANVLTF
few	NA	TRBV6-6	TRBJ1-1	TGTGCCAGCAGTTACAGAGGGTCCACTGAAGCTTTCTTT	CASSYRGSTEAFF
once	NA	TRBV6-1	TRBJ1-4	TGTGCCAGCAGGAGAGAATTTGCAACTAATGAAAAACTGTTTTTT	CASRREFATNEKLFF
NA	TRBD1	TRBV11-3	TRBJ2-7	TGTGCCAGCAGACAGGGGGTTGGCGAGCAGTACTTC	CASRQGVGEQYF
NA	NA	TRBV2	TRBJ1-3	TGTGCCAGCAGTGAACTCGGGGACACCTCTGGAAACACCATATATTTT	CASSELGDTSGNTIYF
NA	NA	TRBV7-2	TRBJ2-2	TGTGCCAGCGGGGGGAGGGGGGTCCGGTGGCACACCGGGGAGCTGTTTTTT	CASGGRGVRWHTGELFF
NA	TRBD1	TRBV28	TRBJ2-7	TGTGCCAGCAGTTTATGGGACAGGCTCTACGAGCAGTACTTC	CASSLWDRLYEQYF
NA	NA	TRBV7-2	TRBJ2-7	TGTGCCAGCAGCCAAGAGGTTTCCTACGAGCAGTACTTC	CASSQEVSYEQYF
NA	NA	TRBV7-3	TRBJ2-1	TGTGCCAGCAGCTTTAGCGCCTACAATGAGCAGTTCTTC	CASSFSAYNEQFF
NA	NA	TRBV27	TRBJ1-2	TGTGCCAGCTCCTTTGACAGGTTGGGACCGAATGGCTACACCTTC	CASSFDRLGPNGYTF
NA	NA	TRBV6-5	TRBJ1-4	TGTGCCAGCAGTTACTCCCTGGCAGGGAGGGAAAAACTGTTTTTT	CASSYSLAGREKLFF
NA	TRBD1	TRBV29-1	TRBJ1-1	TGCAGCACGTACAAACAGGGGGCGGTTGAAGCTTTCTTT	CSTYKQGAVEAFF
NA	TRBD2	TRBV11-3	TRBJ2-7	TGTGCCAGCAGACTAGCGGGAGGGCCTAGCTACGAGCAGTACTTC	CASRLAGGPSYEQYF
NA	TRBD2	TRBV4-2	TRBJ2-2	TGTGCCAGCAGCCCACTGACTAGCGGGAACACCGGGGAGCTGTTTTTT	CASSPLTSGNTGELFF
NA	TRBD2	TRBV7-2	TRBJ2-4	TGTGCCAGCAGCCCCAGACTAGCGGGAGTTAACATTCAGTACTTC	CASSPRLAGVNIQYF
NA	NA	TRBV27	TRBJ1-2	TGTGCCAGCAGTTTTGGGGGCTACGGCTATGGCTACACCTTC	CASSFGGYGYGYTF
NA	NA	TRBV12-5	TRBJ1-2	TGTGCTAGTGGTTCGTTACGTGGGGGGACCACGGAGAACTATGGCTACACCTTC	CASGSLRGGTTENYGYTF
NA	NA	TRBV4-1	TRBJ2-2	TGCGCCAGCAGCCAAGGTTCCCTAGCTCTTGGCACCGGGGAGCTGTTTTTT	CASSQGSLALGTGELFF
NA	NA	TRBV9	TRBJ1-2	TGTGCCAGCAGCCGAGAGCAGGGGATTAACTATGGCTACACCTTC	CASSREQGINYGYTF
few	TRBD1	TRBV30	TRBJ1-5	TGTGCCTGGAGCGGGACAGGGGCCCAGCCCCAGCATTTT	CAWSGTGAQPQHF
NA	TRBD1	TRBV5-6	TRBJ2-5	TGTGCCAGCAGCTGGACAGGGCTAGAGACCCAGTACTTC	CASSWTGLETQYF
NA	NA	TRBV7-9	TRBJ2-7	TGTGCCAGCAGCTTAGACCTAGGTGGAGGGGACTACGAGCAGTACTTC	CASSLDLGGGDYEQYF
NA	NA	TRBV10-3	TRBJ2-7	TGTGCCATCAATGGCGGAACCTACGAGCAGTACTTC	CAINGGTYEQYF
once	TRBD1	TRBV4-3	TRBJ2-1	TGCGCCAGCAGCCAAGGGACAGGTTCCTACAATGAGCAGTTCTTC	CASSQGTGSYNEQFF